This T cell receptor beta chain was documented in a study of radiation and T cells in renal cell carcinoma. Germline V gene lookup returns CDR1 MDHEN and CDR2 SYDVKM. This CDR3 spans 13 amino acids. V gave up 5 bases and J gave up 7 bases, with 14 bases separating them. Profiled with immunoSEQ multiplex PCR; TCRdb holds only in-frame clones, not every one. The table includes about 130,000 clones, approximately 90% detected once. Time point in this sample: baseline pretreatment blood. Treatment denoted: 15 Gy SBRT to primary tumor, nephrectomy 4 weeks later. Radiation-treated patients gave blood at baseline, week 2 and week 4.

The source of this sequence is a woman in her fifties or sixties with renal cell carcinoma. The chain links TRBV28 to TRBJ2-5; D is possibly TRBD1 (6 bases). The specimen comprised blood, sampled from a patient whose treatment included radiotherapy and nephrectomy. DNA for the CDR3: TGTGCCAGCAGTAGCCCAGGGGTAGGGACCCAGTACTTC. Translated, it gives CASSSPGVGTQYF.